Below, 22 T cell receptor beta chains from the same sample are listed, as sequenced in a study of T cells in Graves' hyperthyroidism and ophthalmopathy. TCR beta CDR3 regions were amplified from RNA transcripts. TCR CDR3 underwent first-round RT-PCR with the HTBI primer set. TCRdb re-analysed the multiplex PCR reads in MiXCR, keeping a single row per CDR3 protein. Altogether roughly 380,000 distinct CDR3 sequences are present, approximately 19% being singletons, with the ten largest covering 3.7%. The material sequenced was blood. Receptors were obtained from a young woman with Graves' hyperthyroidism.

This chain links TRBV12-3 or TRBV12-4 with TRBJ2-3; D call uncertain. CDR3 length: 15 amino acids. V lost 7 bases and J 4 bases, leaving 18 bases between the germline ends. CDR3 in DNA: TGTGCCAGCAAGAGTCGACGTGTTCACGCAGATACGCAGTATTTT. Encoded protein: CASKSRRVHADTQYF.

The chain employs TRBV12-3 or TRBV12-4 and TRBJ1-2, with TRBD1 matching 7 bases. The CDR3 sequence is 13 residues long. Trimming at V came to 5 bases and at J to 8 bases, leaving 8 bases not matched to a gene. CDR3 nucleotide sequence: TGTGCCAGCAGTGGACGGGACAGTCAAGGCTACACCTTC. It encodes CASSGRDSQGYTF.

In DNA, the CDR3 is TGCAGTGCTCGAACAGGGGGCGCGACTGAAGCTTTCTTT. Protein product: CSARTGGATEAFF. The V gene is TRBV20-1, the J gene TRBJ1-1; 9 positions match TRBD1. This CDR3 is built from 13 residues. J gave up 5 bases and V 5 bases, and 6 bases lay outside the gene matches. In germline, CDR1 is DFQATT, CDR2 SNEGSKA (reference sequence).

This clonotype was recorded at least ten times. V is TRBV20-1 and J is TRBJ1-5, with D possibly being TRBD1 (6 bases). The CDR3 sequence is 17 residues long. V lost 3 bases, J lost 11 bases, and 29 bases lay in between. Germline V CDR1 and CDR2: DFQATT, SNEGSKA (reference sequence). In DNA, the CDR3 is TGCAGTGCTAGGGCCCTCGCGTTGGGACAAATCTCACCAGCCCAGCATTTT. Residues: CSARALALGQISPAQHF.

This clonotype came up many times. The chain carries TRBV12-3 or TRBV12-4 and TRBJ1-2; no reliable D call. CDR3 length: 16 residues. V lost 7 bases and J lost 2, with 20 bases in between. CDR3 nucleotides: TGTGCCAGCACCTCCAATAAGGCAGGATGGAACTATGGCTACACCTTC. It translates to CASTSNKAGWNYGYTF.

This clonotype has ten or more counts. This CDR3 reads CASSLSGGAAGNIQYF. CDR3 bases: TGTGCCAGCAGCCTTAGCGGGGGGGCCGCGGGGAACATTCAGTACTTC. The chain couples TRBV7-2 to TRBJ2-4, with TRBD2 matching over 11 bases. CDR1 SGHTA and CDR2 FQGNSA come from the germline V gene. The length of the CDR3 is 16 residues. Losses at the gene ends were 5 bases for V and 7 bases for J; bases not matched to a gene: 10. Drawing the rest from reference TRBV7-2 and TRBJ2-4, the complete variable domain is GAGVSQSPSNKVTEKGKDVELRCDPISGHTALYWYRQSLGQGLEFLIYFQGNSAPDKSGLPSDRFSAERTGGSVSTLTIQRTQQEDSAVYLCASSLSGGAAGNIQYFGAGTRLSVL.

In its sample, this clonotype was seen many times. The chain joins TRBV28 to TRBJ1-2; tentatively, D is TRBD1 (6 bases). Trimming cost V 4 bases and J 8 bases, with 17 bases left between them. Germline V lookup: CDR1 MDHEN, CDR2 SYDVKM. The CDR3 covers 14 residues. For the CDR3, the DNA is TGTGCCAGCAGTTCCCCGGGCAGGGGAGGGGGCTACACCTTC. Translation: CASSSPGRGGGYTF.

This clonotype turned up a few times. V is TRBV11-2 and J is TRBJ2-2; the D gene is possibly TRBD2 (5 bases). Germline loops: CDR1 SGHAT, CDR2 FQNNGV. This CDR3 contains 15 residues. The V end was cut by 8 bases, the J end by 5 bases, with 18 bases between. DNA of the CDR3: TGTGCCAGCCACAGCGCGGACCCGGGGACCGGGGAGCTGTTTTTT. Its protein is CASHSADPGTGELFF.

This clonotype was recorded at least ten times. The chain carries TRBV20-1 and TRBJ1-1; D is perhaps TRBD1 (5 bases). CDR3 size: 13 residues. V was cut by 0 bases and J by 3 bases, with 8 bases left in between. CDR1 is DFQATT, CDR2 SNEGSKA, per germline (reference sequence). The CDR3: CSARDGGDTEAFF. The CDR3 DNA is TGCAGTGCTAGAGATGGGGGGGACACTGAAGCTTTCTTT.

This clonotype was recorded at least ten times. The chain couples TRBV7-2 to TRBJ2-5, with no clear D. The V end was cut by 0 bases, the J end by 7 bases, with 9 bases between. The length of the CDR3 is 13 residues. From germline, CDR1 is SGHTA and CDR2 FQGNSA. The DNA for the CDR3 is TGTGCCAGCAGCTTAGCTCTGCGAGGGACCCAGTACTTC. Its translation is CASSLALRGTQYF.

Many counts were recorded for this clonotype. The chain is built from TRBV4-1 and TRBJ1-5; no definite D call. The germline V and J ends were trimmed by 1 base and 4 bases, with 14 bases remaining between them. This CDR3 comprises 16 residues. From germline, CDR1 is MGHRA and CDR2 YSYEKL. The CDR3 DNA reads TGCGCCAGCAGCCAAGCCTCAGGTTCGACGAATCAGCCCCAGCATTTT. It codes for CASSQASGSTNQPQHF.

The chain carries TRBV14 and TRBJ2-7; the D gene is possibly TRBD2 (6 bases). The CDR3 contains 14 residues. V gave up 4 bases and J gave up 5 bases, with 15 bases separating them. Per the germline V gene, CDR1 is SGHDN and CDR2 is FVKESK. The CDR3 loop is CASSLTVGGHEQYF. DNA for the CDR3: TGTGCCAGCAGCCTCACCGTGGGGGGACACGAGCAGTACTTC.

This clonotype was detected many times. This chain connects TRBV10-3 to TRBJ1-5; 12 bases are shared with TRBD1. This CDR3 spans 15 amino acids. The V and J ends lost 3 bases and 6 bases, in that order; junction bases with no gene match: 3. Germline V lookup: CDR1 ENHRY, CDR2 SYGVKD. In DNA, the CDR3 is TGTGCCATCAGTGAAGGGACAGGGGGCGGTCAGCCCCAGCATTTT. It translates to CAISEGTGGGQPQHF.

This clonotype was seen repeatedly, ten times or more. The chain uses TRBV20-1 and TRBJ2-5; D is tentatively TRBD1 or TRBD2 (5 bases each). CDR3 length: 16 residues. Looked up from germline, CDR1 is DFQATT and CDR2 is SNEGSKA (reference sequence). The V gene lost 5 bases and the J gene lost 1 base, with 20 bases spanning the gap. As DNA, the CDR3 is TGCAGTGCTTACTCGAGGCAGGGAGTACCCCAAGAGACCCAGTACTTC. This encodes CSAYSRQGVPQETQYF.

V and J are TRBV2 and TRBJ2-2; TRBD1 matches at 8 bases. CDR1 is SNHLY, CDR2 FYNNEI, per germline. The length of the CDR3 is 15 residues. The V segment lost 10 bases and the J segment 0 bases; nucleotides outside the gene matches: 7. CDR3 bases: TGTGCCACCAGACAGGGGCAAGCGAACACCGGGGAGCTGTTTTTT. This gives the protein CATRQGQANTGELFF.

This clonotype has a count of ten or more. The CDR3 is CASSFLGSPNYGYTF. In nucleotides, the CDR3 is TGTGCCAGCAGTTTTTTGGGGTCGCCAAACTATGGCTACACCTTC. The V and J genes are TRBV12-3 or TRBV12-4 and TRBJ1-2; D gene ambiguous. The CDR3 covers 15 residues. The V end lost 3 bases, the J end lost 2 bases, and 13 bases lay between the germline ends.

This clonotype was recorded many times. The V call is TRBV6-1, the J call TRBJ1-2; D is undetermined. With 1 base removed from V and 8 bases from J, the gap between germline ends came to 17 bases. From germline, CDR1 is MNHNS and CDR2 SASEGT. This CDR3 is built from 15 residues. The DNA of the CDR3 is TGTGCCAGCAGTGAAGGAACGGACGTACTGAGAGGCTACACCTTC. This gives the protein CASSEGTDVLRGYTF.

This clonotype has more than one count but fewer than ten. Since a much larger clone is just one base distant, this may be a read error. The genes are TRBV10-3 and TRBJ1-1; D not resolved. Germline assignment: CDR1 ENHRY and CDR2 SYGVKD. CDR3 size: 13 residues. The CDR3 nucleotides read TGTGCCATAAAGGCCGGGGAGGGCACTGAATCTTTCTTT. It codes for CAIKAGEGTESFF.

Many counts were recorded for this clonotype. The chain links TRBV6-1 to TRBJ1-1; D is uncertain. Trimming removed 2 bases at V and 1 base at J, with 5 bases between. CDR3 size: 13 residues. Germline lookup yields CDR1 MNHNS and CDR2 SASEGT. The CDR3 bases are TGTGCCAGCAGTGAACGTTGGAACACTGAAGCTTTCTTT. Amino acids: CASSERWNTEAFF.

This clonotype was recorded at least ten times. The J gene is TRBJ2-7, the V gene TRBV11-2, with 9 nucleotides matching TRBD1. The V segment lost 2 bases and the J segment 6 bases; nucleotides outside the gene matches: 11. This CDR3 has 16 amino acids. Germline V lookup: CDR1 SGHAT, CDR2 FQNNGV. CDR3: CASSLSLRDRDREQYF. The CDR3 DNA is TGTGCCAGCAGCTTAAGTTTGAGGGACAGGGACCGCGAGCAGTACTTC.

This clonotype was found many times. This chain joins TRBV12-3 or TRBV12-4 and TRBJ2-7, with D tentatively TRBD2 (6 bases). With 6 bases removed from V and 0 bases from J, the gap between germline ends came to 12 bases. The CDR3 is 14 residues long. CDR3 loop: CASSRRGVSYEQYF. The CDR3 coding sequence is TGTGCCAGCAGCCGCCGCGGGGTCTCCTACGAGCAGTACTTC.

This clonotype was detected many times. The chain uses TRBV7-6 and TRBJ2-7; D not certain. CDR1 and CDR2 (germline): SGHVS, FNYEAQ. V lost 6 bases, J lost 3 bases, and 18 bases lay in between. The CDR3 covers 15 residues. CDR3 region: CASRPLRGAVYEQYF. CDR3 nucleotide sequence: TGTGCCAGCAGACCACTCCGCGGCGCCGTCTACGAGCAGTACTTC. The variable domain in full, completed from reference TRBV7-6 and TRBJ2-7, reads GAGVSQSPRYKVTKRGQDVALRCDPISGHVSLYWYRQALGQGPEFLTYFNYEAQQDKSGLPNDRFSAERPEGSISTLTIQRTEQRDSAMYRCASRPLRGAVYEQYFGPGTRLTVT.